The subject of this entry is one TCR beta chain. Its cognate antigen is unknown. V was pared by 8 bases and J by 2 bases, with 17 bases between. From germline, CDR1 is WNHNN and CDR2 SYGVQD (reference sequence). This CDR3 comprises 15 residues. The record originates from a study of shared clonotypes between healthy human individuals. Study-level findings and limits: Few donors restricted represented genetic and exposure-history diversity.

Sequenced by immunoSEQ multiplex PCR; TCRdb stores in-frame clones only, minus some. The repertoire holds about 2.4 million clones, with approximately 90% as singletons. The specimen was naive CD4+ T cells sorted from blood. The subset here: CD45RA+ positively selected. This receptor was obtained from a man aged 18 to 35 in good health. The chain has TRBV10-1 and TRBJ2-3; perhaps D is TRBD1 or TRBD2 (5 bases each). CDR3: CASRAGTGNTDTQYF. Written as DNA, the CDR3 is TGCGCCAGCCGGGCCGGGACCGGGAACACAGATACGCAGTATTTT.